The 29 T cell receptor beta chains below were found in one sample sequenced in a study of cytomegalovirus exposure and HLA in healthy donors. The PCR employed 60 Vbeta primers together with 13 Jbeta primers. Profiling relied on immunoSEQ multiplex PCR, and the TCRdb table lists in-frame clones only, not all of them. The table includes more than 110,000 clones, almost 80% detected once. Sample: PBMCs. These receptors were taken from a man aged 18 to 29 in good health and CMV-seronegative.

The gene calls are TRBV2 and TRBJ1-1, with a possible D match to TRBD1 (5 bases). CDR1 and CDR2 (germline): SNHLY, FYNNEI. Deletions cut 6 bases from V and 0 bases from J, with 17 bases between. The CDR3 runs to 16 residues. The CDR3 is CASRYGGGSVNTEAFF. DNA for the CDR3: TGTGCCAGCAGATACGGCGGGGGGTCGGTGAACACTGAAGCTTTCTTT.

V gene TRBV25-1 combines with J gene TRBJ2-5; no definite D call. Germline assignment: CDR1 MGHDK and CDR2 SYGVNS. The CDR3 is 11 amino acids. With 8 bases removed from V and 5 bases from J, the gap between germline ends came to 9 bases. Here the CDR3 DNA reads TGTGCCAGCGCGGATCGTGAGACCCAGTACTTC. Its protein is CASADRETQYF.

Only one count was recorded for this clone. The CDR3 coding sequence is TGTGCCAGCAGTGAAAAGGCTAGTGGTATAGATACGCAGTATTTT. It translates to CASSEKASGIDTQYF. This chain links TRBV2 with TRBJ2-3; D uncertain. Germline loops: CDR1 SNHLY, CDR2 FYNNEI. CDR3 length: 15 amino acids. The ends were cut back, 2 bases at V and 5 bases at J, with 14 bases in the middle.

This clone was found once. This sequence joins TRBV18 and TRBJ1-2; 9 positions match TRBD1. The length of the CDR3 is 13 residues. J gave up 11 bases and V 5 bases, and 9 bases lay outside the gene matches. The V gene's germline CDR1 is KGHSH and CDR2 LQKENI. The chain's CDR3 is CASSSTGTGTYTF. CDR3 nucleotide sequence: TGTGCCAGCTCATCAACGGGGACAGGGACGTACACCTTC. Full variable domain (outside the CDR3, taken from reference TRBV18 and TRBJ1-2): NAGVMQNPRHLVRRRGQEARLRCSPMKGHSHVYWYRQLPEEGLKFMVYLQKENIIDESGMPKERFSAEFPKEGPSILRIQQVVRGDSAAYFCASSSTGTGTYTFGSGTRLTVV.

V and J are TRBV14 and TRBJ2-5; no clear D gene. The CDR3 is 14 amino acids. Germline loops: CDR1 SGHDN, CDR2 FVKESK. Trimming took 0 bases from V and 6 from J, leaving 11 bases between them. The CDR3 DNA follows: TGTGCCAGCAGCCAAGATCCCCTTCTTAAGACCCAGTACTTC. It is translated as CASSQDPLLKTQYF.

This clone has a handful of counts. The genes are TRBV5-5 and TRBJ1-1; D gene uncertain. Trimming stripped 0 bases from V and 5 bases from J, with 20 bases between. The CDR3 contains 17 residues. Germline assignment: CDR1 SGHKS and CDR2 YYEKEE (reference sequence). Here the CDR3 DNA reads TGTGCCAGCAGCTTGGGGGTAATGCGGGCGGGGAAAACTGAAGCTTTCTTT. It yields the protein CASSLGVMRAGKTEAFF. Complete variable domain (other parts from reference TRBV5-5 and TRBJ1-1): DAGVTQSPTHLIKTRGQQVTLRCSPISGHKSVSWYQQVLGQGPQFIFQYYEKEERGRGNFPDRFSARQFPNYSSELNVNALLLGDSALYLCASSLGVMRAGKTEAFFGQGTRLTVV.

This sequence joins TRBV29-1 and TRBJ2-7, with a weak D call TRBD1 (6 bases). The ends were cut back, 4 bases at V and 3 bases at J, with 10 bases in the middle. The CDR3 totals 12 residues. Germline CDR1 is SQVTM and CDR2 is ANQGSEA. For the CDR3, the DNA is TGCAGCGTTGTGGGGGCCCGCTACGAGCAGTACTTC. Encoded protein: CSVVGARYEQYF.

The chain links TRBV30 to TRBJ2-3; 7 bases align to TRBD2. Germline CDR1 is GTSNPN and CDR2 is SVGIG (reference sequence). J lost 1 base, V lost 1 base, and 11 bases had no gene match. The CDR3 length is 17 residues. The CDR3 DNA sequence: TGTGCCTGGAGTGCAGGGAGGGGCTCAACTGGCACAGATACGCAGTATTTT. Translation gives CAWSAGRGSTGTDTQYF.

This chain uses TRBV7-9 with TRBJ2-4; 8 bases align to TRBD1. Trimming cost V 5 bases and J 2 bases; bases outside gene matches: 5. This CDR3 region has 15 residues. CDR1 and CDR2 (germline): SEHNR, FQNEAQ (reference sequence). Here the CDR3 reads CASSTGQGSKNIQYF. In DNA form, the CDR3 reads TGTGCCAGCAGCACCGGACAGGGATCCAAAAACATTCAGTACTTC.

This clone was observed a few times. V usage is TRBV6-1 and J usage is TRBJ1-1, with D perhaps TRBD1 (6 bases). Germline values: CDR1 MNHNS, CDR2 SASEGT. The CDR3 runs 16 residues. V was clipped by 2 bases and J by 0 bases, with 13 bases between them. CDR3 sequence: CASSEFRGRMNTEAFF. DNA for the CDR3: TGTGCCAGCAGTGAATTCAGGGGTCGGATGAACACTGAAGCTTTCTTT.

The V call is TRBV19, the J call TRBJ2-7, with 8 bases that match TRBD1. There are 15 residues in the CDR3. Per the germline V gene, CDR1 is LNHDA and CDR2 is SQIVND (reference sequence). V gave up 3 bases and J gave up 3 bases; unmatched junction bases: 7. In nucleotides, the CDR3 is TGTGCCAGTAGTATTCGACAGGGGCCGTACTACGAGCAGTACTTC. Its protein is CASSIRQGPYYEQYF.

V and J are TRBV30 and TRBJ2-3; 11 nucleotides align to TRBD1. Per germline, CDR1 GTSNPN and CDR2 SVGIG (reference sequence). The CDR3 has 16 residues. The junction had 8 bases not matched to a gene; V was cut back by 0 bases and J by 6 bases. The CDR3 DNA reads as TGTGCCTGGAGTGTACCCAGGACAGGGGGCGCCGATACGCAGTATTTT. As protein: CAWSVPRTGGADTQYF.

The chain employs TRBV9 and TRBJ2-7, with 8 bases aligning to TRBD1. Germline V gene sequence: CDR1 SGDLS, CDR2 YYNGEE. The V and J ends lost 3 bases and 6 bases, in that order; junction bases with no gene match: 11. This CDR3 spans 15 amino acids. The CDR3: CASSASDRAGAEQYF. CDR3 DNA: TGTGCCAGCAGCGCATCGGACAGGGCAGGGGCCGAGCAGTACTTC. Variable domain in full (rest from reference TRBV9 and TRBJ2-7): DSGVTQTPKHLITATGQRVTLRCSPRSGDLSVYWYQQSLDQGLQFLIQYYNGEERAKGNILERFSAQQFPDLHSELNLSSLELGDSALYFCASSASDRAGAEQYFGPGTRLTVT.

The rearrangement uses TRBV7-8 and TRBJ2-3, with TRBD1 as a possible D gene (5 bases). V gave up 5 bases and J gave up 6 bases, with 12 bases separating them. CDR1 is SGHVS and CDR2 is FQNEAQ in the germline V gene. The CDR3 is 13 amino acids. The CDR3 here is CASSPTKGDTQYF. The CDR3 nucleotides read TGTGCCAGCAGCCCCACCAAGGGGGATACGCAGTATTTT.

The rearrangement joins TRBV7-9 to TRBJ1-2; no clear D. The CDR3 spans 11 residues. Germline CDR1 reads SEHNR; CDR2 reads FQNEAQ (reference sequence). V dropped 10 bases and J dropped 8 bases, with 14 bases sitting between them. CDR3 DNA: TGTGCCACCGACTTGGGTTGCGGCTACACCTTC. It is translated as CATDLGCGYTF.

This clone was seen more than once but under ten times. The chain has TRBV5-6 and TRBJ2-3; no reliable D call. CDR3 length: 14 amino acids. CDR1 is SGHDT and CDR2 is YYEEEE in the germline V gene. V lost 2 bases and J 2 bases, leaving 9 bases between the germline ends. CDR3 residues: CASSFVTFTDTQYF. In nucleotides, the CDR3 is TGTGCCAGCAGCTTCGTGACTTTCACAGATACGCAGTATTTT.

The gene calls are TRBV27 and TRBJ1-2; TRBD1 matches at 7 bases. The CDR3 sequence is 13 residues long. Germline V gene data show CDR1 as MNHEY and CDR2 as SMNVEV (reference sequence). The V gene end was trimmed by 5 bases and the J gene end by 8 bases; junction bases not matched to a gene: 8. CDR3 sequence reads: CASSPSTGKGYTF. In DNA form, the CDR3 reads TGTGCCAGCAGTCCCTCGACAGGGAAGGGCTACACCTTC.

The chain recombines TRBV7-2 with TRBJ2-5; D not certain. V lost 5 bases and J 0 bases, leaving 10 bases between the germline ends. The CDR3 spans 14 residues. Per the germline V gene, CDR1 is SGHTA and CDR2 is FQGNSA. CDR3 bases: TGTGCCAGCAGCGGAAACAGCAACCAAGAGACCCAGTACTTC. Protein: CASSGNSNQETQYF. The whole variable domain, filled in from reference TRBV7-2 and TRBJ2-5, reads GAGVSQSPSNKVTEKGKDVELRCDPISGHTALYWYRQSLGQGLEFLIYFQGNSAPDKSGLPSDRFSAERTGGSVSTLTIQRTQQEDSAVYLCASSGNSNQETQYFGPGTRLLVL.

This clone has only a few counts. The genes are TRBV7-6 and TRBJ1-4; the D gene is possibly TRBD1 (5 bases). The CDR3 loop spans 15 amino acids. Germline CDR1 reads SGHVS; CDR2 reads FNYEAQ. The ends were cut back, 5 bases at V and 10 bases at J, with 20 bases in the middle. This CDR3 is CASSPQVTPARKLFF. CDR3 nucleotides: TGTGCCAGCAGCCCACAGGTGACACCGGCCAGAAAACTGTTTTTT.

There are a few counts of this clone. The genes are TRBV5-6 and TRBJ1-5; 8 bases line up with TRBD1. V shed 2 bases and J 1 base; nucleotides not matched to a gene: 8. The CDR3 contains 17 residues. In germline, CDR1 is SGHDT, CDR2 YYEEEE. The CDR3 nucleotides read TGTGCCAGCAGCTTCCGAGCAGGGGGCGCGAGCAATCAGCCCCAGCATTTT. Its protein is CASSFRAGGASNQPQHF. The full variable domain, in which reference TRBV5-6 and TRBJ1-5 provide the parts outside the CDR3, is DAGVTQSPTHLIKTRGQQVTLRCSPKSGHDTVSWYQQALGQGPQFIFQYYEEEERQRGNFPDRFSGHQFPNYSSELNVNALLLGDSALYLCASSFRAGGASNQPQHFGDGTRLSIL.

The chain joins TRBV14 to TRBJ2-3; TRBD1 agrees at 11 bases. The V and J ends lost 3 bases and 6 bases, in that order; junction bases with no gene match: 5. Germline CDR1 is SGHDN and CDR2 is FVKESK. The CDR3 length is 15 residues. The CDR3 bases are TGTGCCAGCAGCCAGAGGACAGGGGGCGCGGATACGCAGTATTTT. It specifies CASSQRTGGADTQYF.

This chain connects TRBV4-3 to TRBJ2-3, with 7 bases lining up with TRBD2. The CDR3 has 16 amino acids. Germline loops: CDR1 LGHNA, CDR2 YSLEER. Unmatched junction bases numbered 10, after V lost 1 base and J lost 6 bases. CDR3 residues: CASSQGLADLGDTQYF. In nucleotides, the CDR3 is TGCGCCAGCAGCCAAGGGCTAGCGGACTTAGGCGATACGCAGTATTTT.

The chain links TRBV25-1 to TRBJ1-3; TRBD1 aligns across 9 bases. The CDR3 totals 14 residues. Per germline, CDR1 MGHDK and CDR2 SYGVNS. J lost 6 bases, V lost 6 bases, and 6 bases had no gene match. The CDR3 DNA reads TGTGCCAGCAGCCTCGGACAGGGGTTAAACACCATATATTTT. The encoded protein is CASSLGQGLNTIYF.

This clone was counted between two and nine times. The rearrangement links TRBV2 to TRBJ1-5, with TRBD1 as a possible D gene (6 bases). Trimming left V 6 bases short and J 5 bases short, with 23 bases between. The CDR3 covers 17 residues. Germline lookup yields CDR1 SNHLY and CDR2 FYNNEI. CDR3 sequence reads: CASRLRLGAQRDQPQHF. CDR3 DNA sequence: TGTGCCAGCAGGCTTCGATTGGGGGCACAACGGGATCAGCCCCAGCATTTT.

This chain links TRBV7-9 with TRBJ1-4; D not certain. Trimming took off 5 bases at V and 5 bases at J, with 15 bases between the two ends. The CDR3 contains 15 residues. Germline V gene lookup returns CDR1 SEHNR and CDR2 FQNEAQ (reference sequence). The CDR3 coding sequence is TGTGCCAGCAGCCCCGGGCGGGGATCGAATGAAAAACTGTTTTTT. It yields the protein CASSPGRGSNEKLFF.

The V and J genes are TRBV19 and TRBJ1-2; 7 bases match TRBD1. V lost 5 bases, J lost 3 bases, and 6 bases stayed unmatched. This CDR3 comprises 14 residues. Germline V lookup: CDR1 LNHDA, CDR2 SQIVND (reference sequence). The CDR3 here is CASSPRQGDYGYTF. CDR3 DNA sequence: TGTGCCAGTAGTCCTCGACAGGGCGACTATGGCTACACCTTC.

The rearrangement joins TRBV4-1 to TRBJ1-6, with TRBD1 identical over 9 bases. The germline gives CDR1 MGHRA, CDR2 YSYEKL. V dropped 3 bases and J dropped 15; count of bases not matched to a gene: 12. The CDR3 loop spans 15 amino acids. The CDR3 reads CASSHAGTGIRHLHF. The DNA for the CDR3 is TGCGCCAGCAGCCATGCCGGGACAGGGATCAGGCACCTCCACTTT.

The J gene is TRBJ2-7, the V gene TRBV30; D not resolved. CDR1 is GTSNPN, CDR2 SVGIG, per germline (reference sequence). Deletions cut 2 bases from V and 0 bases from J, with 8 bases between. This CDR3 has 13 amino acids. CDR3 nucleotide sequence: TGTGCCTGGAGTTCAAAGAGCTCCTACGAGCAGTACTTC. Translation gives CAWSSKSSYEQYF.

This clone showed up just once. The rearrangement uses TRBV7-6 and TRBJ2-7; 7 bases line up with TRBD2. In germline, CDR1 is SGHVS, CDR2 FNYEAQ. The ends lost 5 bases at V and 5 bases at J; junction bases unmatched: 9. The CDR3 runs 14 residues. Here the CDR3 reads CASSARTRTHEQYF. The CDR3 region has the DNA TGTGCCAGCAGCGCCCGGACTAGAACCCACGAGCAGTACTTC.